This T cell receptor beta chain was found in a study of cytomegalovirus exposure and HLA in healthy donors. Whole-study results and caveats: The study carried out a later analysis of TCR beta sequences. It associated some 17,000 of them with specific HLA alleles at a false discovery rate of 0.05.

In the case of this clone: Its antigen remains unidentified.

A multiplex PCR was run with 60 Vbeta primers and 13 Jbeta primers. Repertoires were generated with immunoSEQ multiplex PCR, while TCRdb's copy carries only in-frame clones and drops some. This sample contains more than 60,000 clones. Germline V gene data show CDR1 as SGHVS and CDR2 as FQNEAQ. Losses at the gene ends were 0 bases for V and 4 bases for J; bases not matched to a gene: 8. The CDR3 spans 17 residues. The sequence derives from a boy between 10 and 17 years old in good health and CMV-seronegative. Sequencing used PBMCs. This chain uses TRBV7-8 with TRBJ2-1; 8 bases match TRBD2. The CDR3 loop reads CASSLAGLRLAYNEQFF. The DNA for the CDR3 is TGTGCCAGCAGCTTAGCGGGCCTGAGACTAGCGTACAATGAGCAGTTCTTC.